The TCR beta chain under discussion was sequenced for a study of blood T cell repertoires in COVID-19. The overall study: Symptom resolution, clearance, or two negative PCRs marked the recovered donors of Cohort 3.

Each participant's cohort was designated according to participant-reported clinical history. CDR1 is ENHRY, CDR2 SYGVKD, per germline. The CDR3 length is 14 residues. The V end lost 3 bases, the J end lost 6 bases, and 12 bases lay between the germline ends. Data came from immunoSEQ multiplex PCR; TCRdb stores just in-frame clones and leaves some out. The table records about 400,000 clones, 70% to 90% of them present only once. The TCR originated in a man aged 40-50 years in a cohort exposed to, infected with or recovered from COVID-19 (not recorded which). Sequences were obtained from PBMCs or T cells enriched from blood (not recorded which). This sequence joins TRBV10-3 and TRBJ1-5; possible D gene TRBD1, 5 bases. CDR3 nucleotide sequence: TGTGCCATCAGTGACAGGGAACTGAGTCAGCCCCAGCATTTT. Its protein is CAISDRELSQPQHF.